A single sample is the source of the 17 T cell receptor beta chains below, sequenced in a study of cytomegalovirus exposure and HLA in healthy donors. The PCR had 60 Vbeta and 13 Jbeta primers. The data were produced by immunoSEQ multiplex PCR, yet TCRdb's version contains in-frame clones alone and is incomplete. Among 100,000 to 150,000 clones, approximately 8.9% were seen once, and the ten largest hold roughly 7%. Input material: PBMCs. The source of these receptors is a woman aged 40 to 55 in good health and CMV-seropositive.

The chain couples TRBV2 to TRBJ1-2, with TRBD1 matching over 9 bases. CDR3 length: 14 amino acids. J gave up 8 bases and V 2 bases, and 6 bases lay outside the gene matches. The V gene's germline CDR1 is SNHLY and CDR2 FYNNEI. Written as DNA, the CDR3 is TGTGCCAGCAGTGAACTGACAGGGGGTGGAGGCTACACCTTC. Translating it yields CASSELTGGGGYTF.

Here the CDR3 DNA reads TGTGCCAGCAGCGCCTCTAGAAGCCGGAACACTGAAGCTTTCTTT. This sequence encodes CASSASRSRNTEAFF. The J gene is TRBJ1-1, the V gene TRBV7-2; D gene unclear. The CDR3 covers 15 residues. Germline CDR1 reads SGHTA; CDR2 reads FQGNSA. Trimming took 5 bases from V and 1 from J, leaving 14 bases between them.

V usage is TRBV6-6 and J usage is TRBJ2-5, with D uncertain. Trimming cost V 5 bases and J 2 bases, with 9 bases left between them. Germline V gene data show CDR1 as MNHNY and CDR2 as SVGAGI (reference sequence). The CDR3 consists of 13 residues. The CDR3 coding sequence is TGTGCCAGCAGTGCCCTCGGGCAAGAGACCCAGTACTTC. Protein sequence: CASSALGQETQYF.

The CDR3 DNA follows: TGCGCCAGCAGCGGCGGGGGGACCCCCTACAATGAGCAGTTCTTC. This gives the protein CASSGGGTPYNEQFF. The V call is TRBV5-1, the J call TRBJ2-1; TRBD2 matches at 8 bases. There are 15 residues in the CDR3. The germline gives CDR1 SGHRS, CDR2 YFSETQ. V gave up 4 bases and J gave up 2 bases; unmatched junction bases: 5.

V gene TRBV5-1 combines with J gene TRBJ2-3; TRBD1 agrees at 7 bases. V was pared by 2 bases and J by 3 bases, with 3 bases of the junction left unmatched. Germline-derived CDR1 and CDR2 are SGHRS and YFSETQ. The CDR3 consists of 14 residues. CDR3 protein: CASSFDRVTDTQYF. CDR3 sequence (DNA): TGCGCCAGCAGCTTCGACAGGGTAACAGATACGCAGTATTTT.

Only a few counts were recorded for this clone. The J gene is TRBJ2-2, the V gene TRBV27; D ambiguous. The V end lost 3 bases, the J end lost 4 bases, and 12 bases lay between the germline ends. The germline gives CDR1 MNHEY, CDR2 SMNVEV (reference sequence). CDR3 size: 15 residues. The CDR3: CASSFLGPSTGELFF. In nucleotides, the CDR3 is TGTGCCAGCAGTTTTCTGGGCCCGAGCACCGGGGAGCTGTTTTTT.

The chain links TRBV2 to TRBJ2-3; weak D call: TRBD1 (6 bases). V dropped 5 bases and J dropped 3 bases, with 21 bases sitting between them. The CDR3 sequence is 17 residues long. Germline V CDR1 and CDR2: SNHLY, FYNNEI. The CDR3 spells CASSPRTGLVQTDTQYF. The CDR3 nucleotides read TGTGCCAGCAGTCCCCGCACAGGGCTGGTTCAAACAGATACGCAGTATTTT.

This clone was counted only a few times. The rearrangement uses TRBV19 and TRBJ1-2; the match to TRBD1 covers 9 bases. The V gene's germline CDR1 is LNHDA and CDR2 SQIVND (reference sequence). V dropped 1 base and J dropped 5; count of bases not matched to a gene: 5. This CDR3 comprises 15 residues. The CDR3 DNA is TGTGCCAGTAGTATAGGGACGACAGGGGGTTATGGCTACACCTTC. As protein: CASSIGTTGGYGYTF.

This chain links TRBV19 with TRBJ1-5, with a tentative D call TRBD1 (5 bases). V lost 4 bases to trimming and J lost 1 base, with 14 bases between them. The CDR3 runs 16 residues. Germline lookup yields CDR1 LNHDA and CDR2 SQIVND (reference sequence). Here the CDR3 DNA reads TGTGCCAGTAGTAGGCAGGGCCAGAAAAGCAATCAGCCCCAGCATTTT. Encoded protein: CASSRQGQKSNQPQHF.

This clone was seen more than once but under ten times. The CDR3 sequence is CASSHDRGLAGELFF. Here the CDR3 DNA reads TGTGCCAGTAGCCACGACAGGGGGCTAGCCGGGGAGCTGTTTTTT. The chain combines TRBV19 with TRBJ2-2; 10 bases agree with TRBD1. CDR1 and CDR2 (germline): LNHDA, SQIVND (reference sequence). Unmatched junction bases numbered 7, after V lost 6 bases and J lost 6 bases. The CDR3 is 15 residues long.

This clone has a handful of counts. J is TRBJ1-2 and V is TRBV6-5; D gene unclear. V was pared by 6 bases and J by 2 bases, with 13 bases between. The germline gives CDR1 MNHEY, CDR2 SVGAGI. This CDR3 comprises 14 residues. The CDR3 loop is CASREGSVNYGYTF. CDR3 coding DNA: TGTGCCAGCAGGGAGGGATCGGTCAACTATGGCTACACCTTC.

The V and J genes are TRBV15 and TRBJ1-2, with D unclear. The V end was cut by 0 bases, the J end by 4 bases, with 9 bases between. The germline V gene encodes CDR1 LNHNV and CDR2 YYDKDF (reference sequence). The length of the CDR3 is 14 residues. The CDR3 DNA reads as TGTGCCACCAGCAGAGATGTAACAGTCTATGGCTACACCTTC. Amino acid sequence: CATSRDVTVYGYTF.

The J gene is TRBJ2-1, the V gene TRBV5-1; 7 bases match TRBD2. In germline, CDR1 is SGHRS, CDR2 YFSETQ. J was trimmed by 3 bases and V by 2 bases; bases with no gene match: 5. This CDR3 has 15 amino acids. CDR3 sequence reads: CASSFTRGDYNEQFF. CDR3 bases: TGCGCCAGCAGCTTTACTCGGGGGGACTACAATGAGCAGTTCTTC.

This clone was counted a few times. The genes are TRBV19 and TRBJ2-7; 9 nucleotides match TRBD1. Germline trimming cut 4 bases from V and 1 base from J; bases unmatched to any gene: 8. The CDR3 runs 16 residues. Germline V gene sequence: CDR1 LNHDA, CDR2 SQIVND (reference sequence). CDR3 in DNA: TGTGCCAGTAGTACCTCTCCCGGGACAGGGTCCTACGAGCAGTACTTC. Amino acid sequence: CASSTSPGTGSYEQYF.

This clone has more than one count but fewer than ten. The CDR3 loop reads CASSKRTGAPGFEAFF. The CDR3 nucleotides read TGTGCCAGCAGCAAGCGGACAGGTGCCCCTGGGTTTGAAGCTTTCTTT. This sequence joins TRBV13 and TRBJ1-1; 7 bases are a match to TRBD1. After removal of 5 bases from V and 7 bases from J, the junction contained 16 bases not matched to a gene. The CDR3 runs 16 residues. Germline V gene sequence: CDR1 PRHDT, CDR2 FYEKMQ (reference sequence). Full variable domain (missing parts from reference TRBV13 and TRBJ1-1): AAGVIQSPRHLIKEKRETATLKCYPIPRHDTVYWYQQGPGQDPQFLISFYEKMQSDKGSIPDRFSAQQFSDYHSELNMSSLELGDSALYFCASSKRTGAPGFEAFFGQGTRLTVV.

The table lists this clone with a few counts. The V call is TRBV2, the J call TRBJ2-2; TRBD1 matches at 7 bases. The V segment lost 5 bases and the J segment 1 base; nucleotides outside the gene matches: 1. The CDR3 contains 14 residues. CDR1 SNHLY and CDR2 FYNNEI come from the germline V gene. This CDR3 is CASSWDRNTGELFF. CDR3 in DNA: TGTGCCAGCAGTTGGGACAGGAACACCGGGGAGCTGTTTTTT.

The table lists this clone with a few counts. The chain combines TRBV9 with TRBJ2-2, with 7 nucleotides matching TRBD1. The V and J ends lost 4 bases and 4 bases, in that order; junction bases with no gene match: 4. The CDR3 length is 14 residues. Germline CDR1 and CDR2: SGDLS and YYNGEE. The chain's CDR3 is CASSRGPSTGELFF. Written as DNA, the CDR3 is TGTGCCAGCAGCAGGGGGCCGTCCACCGGGGAGCTGTTTTTT. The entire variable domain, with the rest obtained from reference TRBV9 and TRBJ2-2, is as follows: DSGVTQTPKHLITATGQRVTLRCSPRSGDLSVYWYQQSLDQGLQFLIQYYNGEERAKGNILERFSAQQFPDLHSELNLSSLELGDSALYFCASSRGPSTGELFFGEGSRLTVL.